There are many counts of the clone carrying this T cell receptor beta chain. Its antigen is still unknown. RNA transcripts were the template for amplifying TCR beta CDR3 regions. The HTBI primer set served for first-round RT-PCR of the TCR CDR3. Each CDR3 protein gets one entry after TCRdb re-called the multiplex PCR reads with MiXCR. This table holds 350,000 to 400,000 distinct CDR3 sequences, about a fifth found once. V shed 5 bases and J shed 0 bases, with 7 bases lying between them. The CDR3 is 13 residues long. This sample was taken from a study of T cells in Graves' hyperthyroidism and ophthalmopathy. General study findings and limits: In the analysis, a 13 V-J model separated ophthalmopathy from stable hyperthyroidism.

For Graves' hyperthyroidism to be stable, ophthalmopathy could not progress within 18 months. Hyperthyroidism, newly diagnosed and lasting under 2 months, affected patients aged 18 to 65. Exclusion of patients followed from uncontrolled infection, other autoimmune disease, pregnancy or lactation. The clonotype was recovered from a woman aged 18 to 35 with Graves' hyperthyroidism. V is TRBV12-3 or TRBV12-4 and J is TRBJ1-2; D is unclear. The sequencing sample was made of blood. The CDR3 DNA reads TGTGCCAGCAGTCGGCCAACTAACTATGGCTACACCTTC. Its translation is CASSRPTNYGYTF.